This passage covers 23 T cell receptor beta chains from one sample sequenced in a study of PD-1 blockade in classical Hodgkin lymphoma (dated by TCRdb to the early 2020s). The sample's time point label, in plain terms: cycle 2 day 1 (C2D1) of nivolumab. Every trial patient had relapsed after autologous stem cell transplantation, and cohorts A, B and C differed in prior brentuximab vedotin exposure. Library preparation employed the immunoSEQ multiplex PCR assay. As stored in TCRdb, this immuneACCESS dataset retains in-frame rearrangements with V and J assigned. A fraction of the clones does not appear; measured against another copy, unresolved V genes explain less than half of the discrepancy, and the remainder lacks a known reason. The sample yields 55,000 to 60,000 clones; less than 95% were counted once. Roughly 10% of the sample goes to the ten largest clones. The material sequenced was peripheral blood mononuclear cells (PBMCs), taken before the second cycle of nivolumab. The receptor source for this set is a human donor with classical Hodgkin lymphoma.

This sequence joins TRBV7-2 and TRBJ1-5; D call uncertain. The ends were cut back, 2 bases at V and 5 bases at J, with 13 bases in the middle. Germline CDR1 and CDR2: SGHTA and FQGNSA. This CDR3 is 15 amino acids long. The CDR3 protein is CASSLLGQRYQPQHF. CDR3 nucleotide sequence: TGTGCCAGCAGCTTATTGGGTCAGCGTTATCAGCCCCAGCATTTT.

This clone was picked up one time. V usage is TRBV14 and J usage is TRBJ2-1; 11 bases agree with TRBD2. Germline assignment: CDR1 SGHDN and CDR2 FVKESK. V dropped 4 bases and J dropped 8; count of bases not matched to a gene: 7. The CDR3 loop spans 15 amino acids. For the CDR3, the DNA is TGTGCCAGCAGCCCACTAGCGGGAGTCACCGATGAGCAGTTCTTC. This gives the protein CASSPLAGVTDEQFF.

This clone was found once. The rearrangement links TRBV7-6 to TRBJ1-6, with no clear D. Germline V gene lookup returns CDR1 SGHVS and CDR2 FNYEAQ. Trimming left V 5 bases short and J 9 bases short, with 23 bases between. The CDR3 runs to 17 residues. The CDR3 spells CASSNSGPSGNSSPLHF. The CDR3 nucleotides read TGTGCCAGCAGCAATAGTGGACCCTCCGGGAACTCTTCACCCCTCCACTTT.

The rearrangement links TRBV2 to TRBJ2-3; tentatively, D is TRBD2 (6 bases). Germline lookup yields CDR1 SNHLY and CDR2 FYNNEI. V gave up 6 bases and J gave up 1 base, with 8 bases separating them. This CDR3 contains 13 residues. CDR3 coding DNA: TGTGCCAGCAGCGGGACTGGCACAGATACGCAGTATTTT. It specifies CASSGTGTDTQYF.

The chain combines TRBV28 with TRBJ2-3; D is unclear. This CDR3 region has 14 residues. Germline assignment: CDR1 MDHEN and CDR2 SYDVKM. The V end was cut by 4 bases, the J end by 2 bases, with 10 bases between. The CDR3 coding sequence is TGTGCCAGCAGTTGGGAAGGGTTCACAGATACGCAGTATTTT. Its translation: CASSWEGFTDTQYF. Complete variable domain (other parts from reference TRBV28 and TRBJ2-3): DVKVTQSSRYLVKRTGEKVFLECVQDMDHENMFWYRQDPGLGLRLIYFSYDVKMKEKGDIPEGYSVSREKKERFSLILESASTNQTSMYLCASSWEGFTDTQYFGPGTRLTVL.

The chain employs TRBV5-1 and TRBJ2-3, with D possibly being TRBD1 (6 bases). This CDR3 comprises 15 residues. Germline CDR1 and CDR2: SGHRS and YFSETQ. The germline V and J ends were trimmed by 4 bases and 2 bases, with 14 bases remaining between them. The CDR3 coding sequence is TGCGCCAGCAGCCCCTCGGACAGCCCCACAGATACGCAGTATTTT. Protein sequence: CASSPSDSPTDTQYF. The whole variable domain, filled in from reference TRBV5-1 and TRBJ2-3, reads KAGVTQTPRYLIKTRGQQVTLSCSPISGHRSVSWYQQTPGQGLQFLFEYFSETQRNKGNFPGRFSGRQFSNSRSEMNVSTLELGDSALYLCASSPSDSPTDTQYFGPGTRLTVL.

The chain has TRBV2 and TRBJ1-4; D gene ambiguous. CDR3 length: 15 amino acids. Trimming cost V 8 bases and J 0 bases, with 13 bases left between them. Germline CDR1 and CDR2: SNHLY and FYNNEI. CDR3 protein: CASSADAATNEKLFF. The CDR3 DNA reads as TGTGCCAGCTCCGCCGACGCTGCAACTAATGAAAAACTGTTTTTT. Full variable domain (remainder filled in from reference TRBV2 and TRBJ1-4): EPEVTQTPSHQVTQMGQEVILRCVPISNHLYFYWYRQILGQKVEFLVSFYNNEISEKSEIFDDQFSVERPDGSNFTLKIRSTKLEDSAMYFCASSADAATNEKLFFGSGTQLSVL.

The V and J genes are TRBV5-5 and TRBJ2-5; D tentatively reads TRBD1 or TRBD2 (5 bases each). The CDR3 covers 14 residues. The V gene's germline CDR1 is SGHKS and CDR2 YYEKEE (reference sequence). V dropped 0 bases and J dropped 1 base, with 7 bases sitting between them. DNA for the CDR3: TGTGCCAGCAGCTTGGTCGGGGCCCAAGAGACCCAGTACTTC. This codes for CASSLVGAQETQYF.

The CDR3 reads CASSLGWQNTWNTEAFF. The CDR3 DNA sequence: TGTGCCAGCAGTTTAGGATGGCAGAATACCTGGAACACTGAAGCTTTCTTT. The chain has TRBV28 and TRBJ1-1, with D uncertain. Trimming left V 2 bases short and J 1 base short, with 17 bases between. The germline CDR1 and CDR2 sequences are MDHEN and SYDVKM. CDR3 size: 17 residues.

By frequency in the sample, this clone is medium-sized. The V and J genes are TRBV6-6 and TRBJ1-2; TRBD1 might be the D (5 bases). Germline assignment: CDR1 MNHNY and CDR2 SVGAGI (reference sequence). The CDR3 runs to 13 residues. Trimming took 6 bases from V and 8 from J, leaving 16 bases between them. This chain's CDR3 is CASRDGTAGGYTF. The CDR3 DNA sequence: TGTGCCAGCAGGGACGGGACCGCCGGGGGCTACACCTTC.

CDR3 sequence: CASSQSSGTGGSYEQYF. For the CDR3, the DNA is TGTGCCAGCAGCCAATCGTCCGGGACAGGGGGCTCCTACGAGCAGTACTTC. The chain has TRBV7-2 and TRBJ2-7; 11 bases are shared with TRBD1. V was clipped by 5 bases and J by 0 bases; unmatched bases: 9. The CDR3 is 17 amino acids. Germline CDR1 and CDR2: SGHTA and FQGNSA. The entire variable domain, with the rest obtained from reference TRBV7-2 and TRBJ2-7, is as follows: GAGVSQSPSNKVTEKGKDVELRCDPISGHTALYWYRQSLGQGLEFLIYFQGNSAPDKSGLPSDRFSAERTGGSVSTLTIQRTQQEDSAVYLCASSQSSGTGGSYEQYFGPGTRLTVT.

The chain carries TRBV7-3 and TRBJ2-2, with 8 bases matching TRBD2. This CDR3 is built from 17 residues. Trimming removed 2 bases from V and 3 bases from J; junction bases left unmatched: 8. Germline V gene lookup returns CDR1 SGHTA and CDR2 FQGTGA. Here the CDR3 reads CASSLGLSGGHTGELFF. CDR3 bases: TGTGCCAGCAGCTTAGGCTTGAGCGGGGGACACACCGGGGAGCTGTTTTTT.

The V call is TRBV2, the J call TRBJ1-4; 7 nucleotides line up with TRBD1. From germline, CDR1 is SNHLY and CDR2 FYNNEI. CDR3 length: 15 amino acids. Losses at the gene ends were 0 bases for V and 6 bases for J; bases not matched to a gene: 4. CDR3 sequence: CASSEARQGDEKLFF. CDR3 DNA sequence: TGTGCCAGCAGTGAAGCACGGCAGGGGGATGAAAAACTGTTTTTT. The full variable domain, rest sourced from reference TRBV2 and TRBJ1-4, is EPEVTQTPSHQVTQMGQEVILRCVPISNHLYFYWYRQILGQKVEFLVSFYNNEISEKSEIFDDQFSVERPDGSNFTLKIRSTKLEDSAMYFCASSEARQGDEKLFFGSGTQLSVL.

This clone was recorded once. The gene calls are TRBV6-6 and TRBJ1-1; D is unresolved. Per germline, CDR1 MNHNY and CDR2 SVGAGI (reference sequence). Between the trimmed V and J ends, which lost 5 bases and 6 bases, there was a span of 16 bases. The CDR3 is 14 residues long. The CDR3 DNA reads TGTGCCAGCAGTCCAAGGACGGGTATCGCTGAAGCTTTCTTT. Translating gives CASSPRTGIAEAFF.

This clone was detected once. This chain joins TRBV18 and TRBJ1-1, with D uncertain. The germline CDR1 and CDR2 sequences are KGHSH and LQKENI. The CDR3 runs 15 residues. V dropped 6 bases and J dropped 0 bases, with 14 bases sitting between them. In nucleotides, the CDR3 is TGTGCCAGCTCCCCGGTCACGGAGATGAACACTGAAGCTTTCTTT. As protein: CASSPVTEMNTEAFF.

The rearrangement links TRBV28 to TRBJ2-3; D not resolved. Trimming left V 7 bases short and J 2 bases short, with 7 bases between. The CDR3 covers 12 residues. CDR1 and CDR2 (germline): MDHEN, SYDVKM. The CDR3 bases are TGTGCCAGCATGGCAGCCACAGATACGCAGTATTTT. This sequence encodes CASMAATDTQYF.

This chain joins TRBV18 and TRBJ1-3; D gene uncertain. CDR1 and CDR2 from the germline V gene are KGHSH and LQKENI. Trimming pared 6 bases from V and 0 bases from J, leaving 18 bases between. The length of the CDR3 is 17 residues. The CDR3 loop is CASSPYQEGVSGNTIYF. The CDR3 DNA reads as TGTGCCAGCTCCCCCTATCAAGAGGGCGTCTCTGGAAACACCATATATTTT.

The chain is built from TRBV6-4 and TRBJ2-7; 10 bases align to TRBD2. CDR1 and CDR2 from the germline V gene are MRHNA and SNTAGT. J lost 5 bases, V lost 0 bases, and 1 base had no gene match. CDR3 length: 14 amino acids. The CDR3 DNA reads as TGTGCCAGCAGTGACTCTACTAGCGGGAACGAGCAGTACTTC. Translation gives CASSDSTSGNEQYF.

The J gene is TRBJ1-4, the V gene TRBV6-5; D uncertain. V gave up 7 bases and J gave up 8 bases, with 11 bases separating them. Germline CDR1 is MNHEY and CDR2 is SVGAGI. This CDR3 contains 12 residues. The CDR3 here is CASTGREEKLFF. CDR3 DNA sequence: TGTGCCAGCACTGGCAGAGAAGAAAAACTGTTTTTT.

The gene calls are TRBV6-1 and TRBJ1-2; perhaps TRBD1 as D (5 bases). This CDR3 has 13 residues. The V end lost 1 base, the J end lost 13 bases, and 16 bases lay between the germline ends. Per germline, CDR1 MNHNS and CDR2 SASEGT. The CDR3 region is CASSEVRGPEITF. The CDR3 DNA reads TGTGCCAGCAGTGAAGTTCGGGGACCCGAGATCACCTTC.

This clone appeared once. V gene TRBV2 combines with J gene TRBJ1-1; the D gene is possibly TRBD1 (6 bases). The CDR3 is 16 amino acids. Between the trimmed V and J ends, which lost 8 bases and 3 bases, there was a span of 22 bases. CDR1 is SNHLY, CDR2 FYNNEI, per germline. The CDR3 bases are TGTGCCAGCCTAGCTTCATTGAATGACAGGCACACTGAAGCTTTCTTT. It is translated as CASLASLNDRHTEAFF.

CDR3 amino acids: CASRAPGQGAEAQYF. CDR3 coding DNA: TGTGCCAGCAGAGCCCCGGGACAGGGGGCCGAGGCCCAGTACTTC. The V gene is TRBV6-6, the J gene TRBJ2-5; TRBD1 matches at 12 bases. Unmatched junction bases numbered 11, after V lost 6 bases and J lost 9 bases. The CDR3 sequence is 15 residues long. The germline gives CDR1 MNHNY, CDR2 SVGAGI (reference sequence).

The genes are TRBV7-2 and TRBJ2-1; TRBD2 matches 7 bases. The junction had 8 bases not matched to a gene; V was cut back by 1 base and J by 5 bases. The CDR3 is 16 residues long. From germline, CDR1 is SGHTA and CDR2 FQGNSA. CDR3 sequence reads: CASSLGPGTNDNEQFF. The CDR3 DNA sequence: TGTGCCAGCAGCTTAGGACCCGGGACTAACGACAATGAGCAGTTCTTC.